These 4 T cell receptor beta chains originate from one sample sequenced in a study of blood T cell repertoires in COVID-19. Only in-frame clones appear in the TCRdb table, and some are missing; sequencing was by immunoSEQ multiplex PCR. The sample has over 200,000 clones; about 84% are singletons. The source material was PBMCs or T cells enriched from blood (not recorded which). Receptors were obtained from a man aged 60 to 69 who had recovered from COVID-19.

The rearrangement joins TRBV18 to TRBJ1-5, with D tentatively TRBD1 (5 bases). This CDR3 spans 14 amino acids. The V end was cut by 3 bases, the J end by 4 bases, with 10 bases between. CDR1 and CDR2 from the germline V gene are KGHSH and LQKENI. The DNA of the CDR3 is TGTGCCAGCTCACCGGGGCGGGGGAATCAGCCCCAGCATTTT. It codes for CASSPGRGNQPQHF. Together with reference TRBV18 and TRBJ1-5, the CDR3 gives the full variable domain: NAGVMQNPRHLVRRRGQEARLRCSPMKGHSHVYWYRQLPEEGLKFMVYLQKENIIDESGMPKERFSAEFPKEGPSILRIQQVVRGDSAAYFCASSPGRGNQPQHFGDGTRLSIL.

This chain joins TRBV9 and TRBJ2-1; the match to TRBD2 covers 12 bases. Germline trimming cut 1 base from V and 8 bases from J; bases unmatched to any gene: 10. Germline V gene sequence: CDR1 SGDLS, CDR2 YYNGEE. The CDR3 extends over 17 amino acids. CDR3 coding DNA: TGTGCCAGCAGCGTAACTAGCGGGGGGAGTGGAGCGGATGAGCAGTTCTTC. This gives the protein CASSVTSGGSGADEQFF. The full variable domain, with the rest looked up from reference TRBV9 and TRBJ2-1, is DSGVTQTPKHLITATGQRVTLRCSPRSGDLSVYWYQQSLDQGLQFLIQYYNGEERAKGNILERFSAQQFPDLHSELNLSSLELGDSALYFCASSVTSGGSGADEQFFGPGTRLTVL.

V and J are TRBV7-9 and TRBJ2-1; possibly TRBD1 for D (5 bases). V was pared by 4 bases and J by 6 bases, with 16 bases between. Germline V lookup: CDR1 SEHNR, CDR2 FQNEAQ (reference sequence). CDR3 length: 15 residues. The CDR3 protein is CASSSIEDSSNEQFF. CDR3 nucleotides: TGTGCCAGCAGCTCCATAGAAGACAGCTCCAATGAGCAGTTCTTC.

V gene TRBV11-2 combines with J gene TRBJ2-3; no reliable D call. This CDR3 is 16 amino acids long. The V gene lost 2 bases and the J gene lost 0 bases, with 12 bases spanning the gap. Germline V lookup: CDR1 SGHAT, CDR2 FQNNGV. The DNA for the CDR3 is TGTGCCAGCAGCTTAAAAATTACAAAGAGCACAGATACGCAGTATTTT. The encoded protein is CASSLKITKSTDTQYF.